This TCR beta chain was recovered during a study of T cell responses to AZD1222 COVID-19 vaccine. This CDR3 spans 15 amino acids. V lost 3 bases to trimming and J lost 1 base, with 12 bases between them. Germline CDR1 and CDR2: SGHAT and FQNNGV. TCRdb's copy holds only in-frame clones and misses some; the assay was immunoSEQ multiplex PCR. Here the sample spans roughly 100,000 clones, 88% being singletons. Sample: peripheral blood, taken on day 0 of AZD1222 vaccination. This receptor was taken from an adult in good health. The gene calls are TRBV11-2 and TRBJ1-1, with D perhaps matching TRBD1 (6 bases). In DNA, the CDR3 is TGTGCCAGCAGCTTGGGGGACACCCGGAACACTGAAGCTTTCTTT. Protein: CASSLGDTRNTEAFF.